The present entry profiles one T cell receptor beta chain with its context. The sample comes from a study of Graves' ophthalmopathy and Graves' hyperthyroidism. Amplification targeted the TCR beta CDR3 regions, with RNA transcripts as the source material. First-round RT-PCR relied on HTBI primers, and a second-round multiplex PCR came next. One entry per CDR3 protein results from TCRdb running MiXCR on the multiplex PCR reads. The profile shows 900,000 to 1,200,000 distinct CDR3 sequences, about 35% of them singletons. Looked up from germline, CDR1 is ENHRY and CDR2 is SYGVKD. With V trimmed by 6 bases and J by 5 bases, 6 bases remained unmatched. The CDR3 sequence is 13 residues long.

Material for sequencing was peripheral blood or thyroid tissue (not recorded which). This rearrangement joins TRBV10-3 to TRBJ2-7; 8 nucleotides align to TRBD2. This clonotype was sampled from an adult man with Graves' hyperthyroidism. In DNA form, the CDR3 reads TGTGCCATCAGGGCGGGGGGTCCCAACGAGCAGTACTTC. It codes for CAIRAGGPNEQYF.